The T cell receptor (beta chain) described here comes from a study of cytomegalovirus exposure and HLA in healthy donors. General observations from the study: HLA-A and HLA-B allele assignments for most subjects were reportedly predicted accurately using TCR beta sequences. Later analysis indicated greater clonal expansion among HLA-associated TCR beta chains than among equally common other chains. It is likely that the observed cluster of highly shared sequence variants was a sequencing artifact. The presence/absence work took it that sequencing depth was about the same across donors.

60 Vbeta and 13 Jbeta primers were used in PCR. The table came from immunoSEQ multiplex PCR; TCRdb's copy has only in-frame clones and leaves some out. This sample has 75,000 to 95,000 clones, with about 90% found just once. Notes on this clone: Its antigen remains unidentified.

CDR1 and CDR2 from the germline V gene are SGHRS and YFSETQ. This CDR3 region has 13 residues. V was shortened by 4 bases and J by 6 bases, with 10 bases between the two germline ends. The sample consisted of PBMCs. The receptor's source is a man between 18 and 29 years old in good health and CMV-seronegative. V is TRBV5-1 and J is TRBJ2-2; D is ambiguous. As DNA, the CDR3 is TGCGCCAGCAGCCCAGAATTACCCGGGGAGCTGTTTTTT. Its protein product is CASSPELPGELFF.